This T cell receptor beta chain appears in the sequencing data of a study of graft-versus-host responses after intestinal transplantation (dated by TCRdb to the early 2020s). Regarding the research as a whole: The transplants that recipients got were multivisceral, liver-intestinal, or isolated intestinal. Anti-thymocyte globulin induction was given to all recipients, followed by maintenance tacrolimus and steroids for two to four years. Graft-versus-host and host-versus-graft alloreactive T cell clones were tracked in the graft, circulation and bone marrow after intestinal transplantation using bulk TCR-beta CDR3 sequencing. Alloreactive clones were identified by sequencing pre-transplant mixed lymphocyte reaction products and comparing them with unstimulated pre-transplant donor and recipient T cells. The cohort enrolled 24 intestinal transplant recipients, one of whom was a retransplant, and a few patients without pretransplant specimens were excluded. A peak of at least 4% donor T cells among recipient peripheral blood mononuclear cells was the definition used for donor T cell macrochimerism. Instead of going to the commercial service, samples from a few later patients were sequenced in-house on an Illumina MiSeq and processed with MiXCR.

The time point tag for this specimen amounts to: cells obtained before transplantation from donor or recipient. In mixed lymphocyte reactions, some 200,000 CFSE-labeled pre-transplant responders were plated with some 200,000 irradiated violet-dye-labeled stimulators and cultured for less than seven days. After the mixed lymphocyte reaction, proliferating CD3+CD4+CFSE-low and CD3+CD8+CFSE-low responder cells were FACS-sorted on a BD Influx sorter. What the authors observed across the whole study: GvH clones turned up in recipient bone marrow, with some appearing earlier in ileal mucosa or blood, a pattern consistent with an intestinal mucosal origin. Peak levels of circulating GvH clones were associated with declines in HvG clones early after transplant. The conclusions were limited by the relatively low number and heterogeneity of the intestinal transplant patients. In patients with donor T cell macrochimerism, the allografts had high GvH to HvG T cell clonal ratios.

Including the terminal cysteine and phenylalanine, the CDR3 comprises 15 residues. Kept here is only the CDR3 DNA, which spans 45 bases and is read in frame from base 1. According to the germline V gene, CDR1 reads MDHEN and CDR2 reads SYDVKM. V was cut back by 6 bases and J by 1 base, leaving a gap of 16 bases between them. Libraries were prepared through the immunoSEQ multiplex PCR assay. For most patients, genomic DNA was isolated with the Qiagen DNeasy Blood and Tissue Kit and shipped frozen to Adaptive Biotechnologies for TCR sequencing. For most patients, high-throughput TCR-beta CDR3 sequencing of genomic DNA was performed by Adaptive Biotechnologies. The paper's processing steps were these. TCR sequencing data were retrieved from Adaptive's ImmunoSEQ software for 18 patients, whereas a few other patients were processed with MiXCR and VDJtools. To correct CD4 versus CD8 sorting errors, sequences present in both subsets at a frequency ratio below 5:1 were removed. Because the origin of CDR3 nucleotide sequences shared between donor and recipient could not be assigned, those sequences were removed. Alloreactive clones required at least 2-fold expansion over unstimulated cells and minimum CFSE-low frequency of 0.002% (template counts) or 0.001% (read counts). A clone was considered mappable if detected in the sequenced pre-transplant spleen, lymph node, or MLR CFSE-low populations of the donor or recipient. Cumulative frequency of alloreactive clones was calculated as a percentage of all sequences weighted by copy number. TCRdb obtained this table from immuneACCESS and retained in-frame rearrangements with V and J assigned. These tables miss some clones; where compared with another copy, unresolved V genes account for less than half of the shortfall, and the remainder is unexplained. Clone size and the V and J calls come from that table; the DNA yielded D and trimming. This sample gives fewer than 25,000 clones in total; around 47% of them show up just once. The ten largest make up 1.2% to 1.5% of the sample.

This clone occurred a few times. Base quality data are lacking; no much larger clone is found one base away. The clonotype comes from a human patient who was an organ donor for intestinal transplantation. Sequencing used alloreactive CD8+ T cells from a mixed lymphocyte reaction culture, obtained before transplantation. The cell subset or site label here, explained by the study, means: CFSE-low proliferating T cells sorted from roughly 6-day pre-transplant mixed lymphocyte reaction (GvH or HvG direction). The V gene is TRBV28 and the J gene is TRBJ2-7; too little of a D gene remains to name it. The CDR3 is CASRAVFSPSYEQYF. In nucleotide form, the sequence is TGTGCCAGCAGGGCAGTTTTTTCACCGTCCTACGAGCAGTACTTC.